Following are 30 T cell receptor beta chains from one sample sequenced in a study of shared clonotypes between healthy human individuals. Produced via immunoSEQ multiplex PCR; TCRdb's table is partial and in-frame only. The top ten hold under 0.6% of the sample, which has some 1,100,000 clones, about 80% seen once. The sequenced sample was memory CD4+ T cells from PBMCs. Subset described: CD45RA-negative fraction. The origin of the receptors is a man aged 18 to 30 in good health. Some clones in this sample may be carry-over from other donors' samples.

The gene calls are TRBV7-9 and TRBJ2-3; no firm D call. Germline-derived CDR1 and CDR2 are SEHNR and FQNEAQ (reference sequence). Trimming pared 5 bases from V and 4 bases from J, leaving 19 bases between. This CDR3 has 16 residues. For the CDR3, the DNA is TGTGCCAGCAGCCGGCTCTTGCCGGATAAGGCAGATACGCAGTATTTT. This codes for CASSRLLPDKADTQYF.

The chain has TRBV15 and TRBJ1-5; D unresolved. Germline V gene data show CDR1 as LNHNV and CDR2 as YYDKDF (reference sequence). The CDR3 is made up of 13 amino acids. The V and J ends lost 3 bases and 7 bases respectively, with 10 bases between them. The CDR3 region has the DNA TGTGCCACCAGCAGTTACGGACCGCAGCCCCAGCATTTT. Its protein is CATSSYGPQPQHF. The entire variable domain, with the rest obtained from reference TRBV15 and TRBJ1-5, is as follows: DAMVIQNPRYQVTQFGKPVTLSCSQTLNHNVMYWYQQKSSQAPKLLFHYYDKDFNNEADTPDNFQSRRPNTSFCFLDIRSPGLGDTAMYLCATSSYGPQPQHFGDGTRLSIL.

The rearrangement joins TRBV6-4 to TRBJ2-1; D not certain. The V and J ends lost 3 bases and 7 bases respectively, with 10 bases between them. CDR3 length equals 13 residues. In germline, CDR1 is MRHNA, CDR2 SNTAGT. The CDR3 here is CASSEDLENEQFF. The CDR3, as DNA: TGTGCCAGCAGTGAGGACCTAGAGAATGAGCAGTTCTTC.

The chain uses TRBV11-1 and TRBJ2-7; no clear D. CDR1 is SGHAT, CDR2 FQDESV, per germline (reference sequence). The V gene lost 2 bases and the J gene lost 2 bases, with 16 bases spanning the gap. The CDR3 contains 16 residues. The CDR3 DNA reads TGTGCCAGCAGCTTAAAAGTGGCGGCGACCGCCTACGAGCAGTACTTC. Amino acid sequence: CASSLKVAATAYEQYF. The full variable domain, rest sourced from reference TRBV11-1 and TRBJ2-7, is EAEVAQSPRYKITEKSQAVAFWCDPISGHATLYWYRQILGQGPELLVQFQDESVVDDSQLPKDRFSAERLKGVDSTLKIQPAELGDSAMYLCASSLKVAATAYEQYFGPGTRLTVT.

About this clone: Given a much more abundant clone one base away, this may be a read error. The genes are TRBV7-2 and TRBJ1-1, with D uncertain. From germline, CDR1 is SGHTA and CDR2 FQGNSA. The CDR3 is 12 amino acids. CDR3 nucleotide sequence: TGTGCCAGCAACTTACGGAACACTGAAGCTTTCTTT. This translates into CASNLRNTEAFF.

The V and J genes are TRBV7-2 and TRBJ2-5; unclear D gene. This CDR3 has 12 residues. V was pared by 3 bases and J by 2 bases, with 4 bases between. In germline, CDR1 is SGHTA, CDR2 FQGNSA. In DNA form, the CDR3 reads TGTGCCAGCAGCTTTACGCAAGAGACCCAGTACTTC. This translates into CASSFTQETQYF.

Concerning this clone itself: Other nucleotide sequences from this sample produce the same CDR3. The chain carries TRBV4-1 and TRBJ2-2, with TRBD2 as a possible D gene (6 bases). Trimming pared 1 base from V and 6 bases from J, leaving 9 bases between. Germline loops: CDR1 MGHRA, CDR2 YSYEKL. The CDR3 contains 14 residues. The CDR3 reads CASSQVGSAGELFF. The DNA of the CDR3 is TGCGCCAGCAGCCAAGTCGGGAGTGCCGGGGAGCTGTTTTTT.

The chain is built from TRBV7-2 and TRBJ2-7; 9 bases are a match to TRBD2. V dropped 1 base and J dropped 4; count of bases not matched to a gene: 8. Germline CDR1 SGHTA, CDR2 FQGNSA. This CDR3 region has 16 residues. The CDR3 is CASSLGREGPRYEQYF. CDR3 in DNA: TGTGCCAGCAGCTTAGGGCGGGAGGGCCCTCGGTACGAGCAGTACTTC.

The rearrangement links TRBV18 to TRBJ2-5; D might be TRBD2 (6 bases). Trimming took 0 bases from V and 5 from J, leaving 13 bases between them. Germline lookup yields CDR1 KGHSH and CDR2 LQKENI. The CDR3 sequence is 15 residues long. The CDR3 protein is CASSPPGTPRETQYF. The CDR3 DNA is TGTGCCAGCTCACCACCCGGGACTCCTCGGGAGACCCAGTACTTC.

The chain couples TRBV7-6 to TRBJ2-7; D gene ambiguous. Trimming took off 5 bases at V and 0 bases at J, with 14 bases between the two ends. Germline CDR1 and CDR2: SGHVS and FNYEAQ. The CDR3 is made up of 15 amino acids. DNA of the CDR3: TGTGCCAGCAGCCTGTTCTCGGACGCCTCCTACGAGCAGTACTTC. Its translation is CASSLFSDASYEQYF.

The table lists this clone with a count of one. The chain couples TRBV7-3 to TRBJ2-1; 7 positions match TRBD2. Germline V CDR1 and CDR2: SGHTA, FQGTGA. V trimming: 5 bases; J trimming: 8 bases; junction bases outside the gene matches: 12. The CDR3 has 15 residues. This chain's CDR3 is CASSESGTGVDEQFF. The CDR3 DNA sequence: TGTGCCAGCAGCGAAAGCGGGACGGGTGTCGATGAGCAGTTCTTC.

This clone has a single count. Within the sample, other DNA sequences also encode this same CDR3. The chain has TRBV28 and TRBJ2-3; 12 bases agree with TRBD2. The V and J ends lost 4 bases and 1 base, in that order; junction bases with no gene match: 0. Germline V gives CDR1 MDHEN, CDR2 SYDVKM. The CDR3 has 15 residues. CDR3 loop: CASSSSGRGTDTQYF. DNA of the CDR3: TGTGCCAGCAGTTCTAGCGGGAGGGGCACAGATACGCAGTATTTT. Using reference TRBV28 and TRBJ2-3 for the parts outside the CDR3, the full variable domain is DVKVTQSSRYLVKRTGEKVFLECVQDMDHENMFWYRQDPGLGLRLIYFSYDVKMKEKGDIPEGYSVSREKKERFSLILESASTNQTSMYLCASSSSGRGTDTQYFGPGTRLTVL.

The chain uses TRBV7-2 and TRBJ1-1, with D perhaps TRBD1 (5 bases). Per the germline V gene, CDR1 is SGHTA and CDR2 is FQGNSA. V was clipped by 11 bases and J by 0 bases, with 13 bases between them. The CDR3 totals 13 residues. CDR3 nucleotides: TGTGCCGGAAGCGGGACGGTGAACACTGAAGCTTTCTTT. Its translation: CAGSGTVNTEAFF.

The chain has TRBV19 and TRBJ1-4; weak D call: TRBD1 (5 bases). The V end was cut by 8 bases, the J end by 3 bases, with 10 bases between. The CDR3 is 13 residues long. Germline V gene data show CDR1 as LNHDA and CDR2 as SQIVND (reference sequence). In DNA, the CDR3 is TGTGCCAGTCTAGGGGCGGCTAATGAAAAACTGTTTTTT. It codes for CASLGAANEKLFF.

The rearrangement uses TRBV19 and TRBJ2-7, with a tentative D call TRBD1 (5 bases). There are 14 residues in the CDR3. Germline-derived CDR1 and CDR2 are LNHDA and SQIVND (reference sequence). With 1 base removed from V and 5 bases from J, the gap between germline ends came to 12 bases. The CDR3 region is CASSIVSGINEQYF. As DNA, the CDR3 is TGTGCCAGTAGTATAGTCTCAGGGATCAACGAGCAGTACTTC.

The J gene is TRBJ2-2, the V gene TRBV5-4, with TRBD2 as a possible D gene (5 bases). In germline, CDR1 is SGHNT, CDR2 YYREEE (reference sequence). This CDR3 is 14 amino acids long. Trimming left V 0 bases short and J 5 bases short, with 8 bases between. CDR3 sequence reads: CASSLVEGTGELFF. CDR3 coding DNA: TGTGCCAGCAGCTTGGTTGAGGGAACCGGGGAGCTGTTTTTT.

Here the CDR3 reads CASSRTSGRGDETQYF. CDR3 bases: TGTGCCAGCAGTCGGACTAGCGGGAGGGGAGACGAGACCCAGTACTTC. The gene calls are TRBV2 and TRBJ2-5; 15 bases map to TRBD2. Germline CDR1 SNHLY, CDR2 FYNNEI. V trimming: 5 bases; J trimming: 5 bases; junction bases outside the gene matches: 6. The CDR3 contains 16 residues.

This clone turned up a few times. The chain couples TRBV6-6 to TRBJ1-5; D not certain. The CDR3 runs 12 residues. V lost 8 bases and J lost 7, with 12 bases in between. Germline V gives CDR1 MNHNY, CDR2 SVGAGI (reference sequence). Here the CDR3 DNA reads TGTGCCAGCTCCTTGTTTGGCCAGCCCCAGCATTTT. Protein sequence: CASSLFGQPQHF.

This clone has just a few counts. At the DNA level, this CDR3 is encoded by other sequences in the same sample as well. CDR3 nucleotide sequence: TGTGCCAGCAGCCCGGGACAGTTCACTGAAGCTTTCTTT. Translation gives CASSPGQFTEAFF. The rearrangement links TRBV7-6 to TRBJ1-1; 7 nucleotides agree with TRBD1. Germline V lookup: CDR1 SGHVS, CDR2 FNYEAQ. The CDR3 extends over 13 amino acids. Germline trimming cut 5 bases from V and 4 bases from J; bases unmatched to any gene: 4.

This CDR3 reads CASSRQEGGNTEAFF. CDR3 DNA sequence: TGCGCCAGCAGCCGTCAGGAGGGGGGGAACACTGAAGCTTTCTTT. The V and J genes are TRBV4-1 and TRBJ1-1, with D possibly matching TRBD1 (6 bases). Germline V lookup: CDR1 MGHRA, CDR2 YSYEKL. The CDR3 length is 15 residues. With 4 bases removed from V and 1 base from J, the gap between germline ends came to 13 bases.

This rearrangement joins TRBV7-2 to TRBJ2-1, with 8 bases matching TRBD2. The CDR3 contains 13 residues. The V gene end was trimmed by 5 bases and the J gene end by 8 bases; junction bases not matched to a gene: 5. CDR1 SGHTA and CDR2 FQGNSA come from the germline V gene. CDR3 DNA: TGTGCCAGCAGCCCCGGACTAGCTCATGAGCAGTTCTTC. This codes for CASSPGLAHEQFF.

The V call is TRBV5-5, the J call TRBJ2-5, with TRBD2 matching 12 bases. In germline, CDR1 is SGHKS, CDR2 YYEKEE (reference sequence). The CDR3 extends over 14 amino acids. V shed 3 bases and J 5 bases; nucleotides not matched to a gene: 2. CDR3 DNA: TGTGCCAGCAGCTCGACTAGCGGGAGTGAGACCCAGTACTTC. Translation gives CASSSTSGSETQYF.

V is TRBV28 and J is TRBJ2-4; D gene ambiguous. The V gene's germline CDR1 is MDHEN and CDR2 SYDVKM. The CDR3 length is 12 residues. Trimming pared 5 bases from V and 7 bases from J, leaving 9 bases between. The CDR3 nucleotides are TGTGCCAGCAGTCCCACGTGGAACATTCAGTACTTC. It yields the protein CASSPTWNIQYF.

On this clone itself: The same CDR3 can be traced to other DNA sequences in this sample. The V call is TRBV19, the J call TRBJ1-3, with D unclear. The CDR3 sequence is 14 residues long. Germline V gene sequence: CDR1 LNHDA, CDR2 SQIVND (reference sequence). Trimming left V 3 bases short and J 0 bases short, with 6 bases between. In DNA form, the CDR3 reads TGTGCCAGTAGTATTCGCGGCTCTGGAAACACCATATATTTT. It is translated as CASSIRGSGNTIYF.

The V gene is TRBV10-3, the J gene TRBJ2-1, with unresolved D. V was trimmed by 3 bases and J by 8 bases, leaving 8 bases between them. Germline CDR1 reads ENHRY; CDR2 reads SYGVKD. This CDR3 has 12 residues. CDR3 in DNA: TGTGCCATCAGTGATGGAAGGGATGAGCAGTTCTTC. This gives the protein CAISDGRDEQFF.

V gene TRBV29-1 combines with J gene TRBJ1-1; TRBD1 aligns across 10 bases. Germline V gene lookup returns CDR1 SQVTM and CDR2 ANQGSEA. The CDR3 covers 15 residues. After removal of 1 base from V and 4 bases from J, the junction contained 6 bases not matched to a gene. The CDR3 DNA is TGCAGCGTTGAAGGGACAGGGGGTTGGGGCACTGAAGCTTTCTTT. Protein sequence: CSVEGTGGWGTEAFF.

The J gene is TRBJ1-2, the V gene TRBV28, with TRBD1 matching 7 bases. V trimming: 7 bases; J trimming: 6 bases; junction bases outside the gene matches: 17. This CDR3 is built from 16 residues. Germline CDR1 and CDR2: MDHEN and SYDVKM. CDR3 protein: CASTLQGQGSRDGYTF. The CDR3 nucleotides are TGTGCCAGCACCCTACAGGGGCAAGGTTCGAGAGATGGCTACACCTTC.

This chain joins TRBV28 and TRBJ2-1, with 14 bases matching TRBD2. Germline CDR1 is MDHEN and CDR2 is SYDVKM. J lost 3 bases, V lost 1 base, and 8 bases had no gene match. The CDR3 contains 19 residues. The CDR3 sequence is CASSLSKGLAGDLYNEQFF. For the CDR3, the DNA is TGTGCCAGCAGTTTATCCAAGGGACTAGCGGGAGATCTCTACAATGAGCAGTTCTTC.

This chain connects TRBV7-3 to TRBJ2-5; 8 nucleotides line up with TRBD2. Germline V gives CDR1 SGHTA, CDR2 FQGTGA. This CDR3 has 14 amino acids. Trimming took 5 bases from V and 5 from J; bases not matched to a gene: 7. CDR3 residues: CASSPTSATETQYF. Here the CDR3 DNA reads TGTGCCAGCAGCCCGACTAGCGCCACGGAGACCCAGTACTTC.

V usage is TRBV7-2 and J usage is TRBJ2-5; D unclear. The CDR3 is made up of 15 amino acids. V gave up 0 bases and J gave up 2 bases, with 10 bases separating them. Germline V gives CDR1 SGHTA, CDR2 FQGNSA. CDR3 coding DNA: TGTGCCAGCAGCTTAGCCACTGGGATACAAGAGACCCAGTACTTC. Encoded protein: CASSLATGIQETQYF.